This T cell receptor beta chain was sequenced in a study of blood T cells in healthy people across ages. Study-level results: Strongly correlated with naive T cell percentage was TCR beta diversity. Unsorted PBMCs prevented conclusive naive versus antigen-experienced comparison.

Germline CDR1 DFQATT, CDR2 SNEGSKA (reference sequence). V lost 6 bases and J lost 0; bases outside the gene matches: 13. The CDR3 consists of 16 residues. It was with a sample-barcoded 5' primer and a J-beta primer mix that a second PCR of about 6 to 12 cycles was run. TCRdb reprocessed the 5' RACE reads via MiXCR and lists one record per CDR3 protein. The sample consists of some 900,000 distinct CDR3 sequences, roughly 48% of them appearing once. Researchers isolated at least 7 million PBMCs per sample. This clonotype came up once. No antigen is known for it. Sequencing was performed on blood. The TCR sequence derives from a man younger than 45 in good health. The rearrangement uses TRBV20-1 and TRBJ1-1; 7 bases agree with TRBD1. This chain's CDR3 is CSAVVRGDSVNTEAFF. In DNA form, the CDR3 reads TGCAGTGCCGTCGTCAGGGGGGACTCTGTGAACACTGAAGCTTTCTTT.